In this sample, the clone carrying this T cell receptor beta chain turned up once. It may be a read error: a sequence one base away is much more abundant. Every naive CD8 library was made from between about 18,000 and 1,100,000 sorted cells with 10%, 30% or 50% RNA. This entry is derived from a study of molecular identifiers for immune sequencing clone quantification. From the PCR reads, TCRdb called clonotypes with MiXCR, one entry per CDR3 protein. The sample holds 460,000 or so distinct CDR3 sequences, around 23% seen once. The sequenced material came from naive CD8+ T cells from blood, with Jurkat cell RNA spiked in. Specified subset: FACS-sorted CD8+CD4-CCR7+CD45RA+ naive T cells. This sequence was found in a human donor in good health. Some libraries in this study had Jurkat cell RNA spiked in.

The CDR3 region is CASCTGLASDTQYF. Written as DNA, the CDR3 is TGTGCCAGCTGCACGGGACTAGCGTCAGATACGCAGTATTTT. V is TRBV13 and J is TRBJ2-3; TRBD2 agrees at 10 bases. Germline-derived CDR1 and CDR2 are PRHDT and FYEKMQ (reference sequence). The V segment lost 8 bases and the J segment 4 bases; nucleotides outside the gene matches: 6. The CDR3 has 14 residues.